This record covers a single TCR beta chain. Its specificity is not known. The data originate from a study of type 1 regulatory T cells. Study summary: This in vitro CD4 product, T-allo10, is enriched for Tr1 cells and alloantigen-specific.

Each CDR3 protein gets one entry after TCRdb re-called the reads with MiXCR. This table has about 60,000 distinct CDR3 sequences, 62% appearing once. V shed 3 bases, J shed 2 bases, and the junction held 5 bases outside the gene matches. Per germline, CDR1 LGHDT and CDR2 YNNKEL (reference sequence). The CDR3 consists of 16 residues. Sequencing was carried out using cultured non-Tr1 T cells, either the whole culture or a sorted T cell fraction (not recorded which). The chain employs TRBV3-1 and TRBJ2-3; 10 bases match TRBD2. This clonotype was sampled from a human donor in good health. The CDR3 sequence: CASSQTSGRYTDTQYF. In DNA, the CDR3 is TGTGCCAGCAGCCAGACTAGCGGGCGCTACACAGATACGCAGTATTTT.